This T cell receptor beta chain emerged from a study of cytomegalovirus exposure and HLA in healthy donors. For this clone: Its specificity is not known.

Trimming at V came to 5 bases and at J to 3 bases, leaving 9 bases not matched to a gene. CDR3 size: 15 residues. Looked up from germline, CDR1 is MNHEY and CDR2 is SVGAGI. PCR employed 60 Vbeta and 13 Jbeta primers. Here immunoSEQ multiplex PCR was the method, and the copy in TCRdb shows in-frame clones only, minus some. The sample has roughly 150,000 clones, over 80% seen once. The study's findings and limits: TRBV6-2, TRBV6-3 and some other V segments were excluded as indistinguishable.

The sequencing input was PBMCs. V usage is TRBV6-5 and J usage is TRBJ1-1, with 7 bases fitting TRBD1. The sequence derives from a young woman in good health and CMV-seronegative. CDR3 DNA: TGTGCCAGCAGTCCGCGACCCAGGGGGGACACTGAAGCTTTCTTT. Translated, it gives CASSPRPRGDTEAFF.